This is a list of T cell receptor beta chains from one sample in a study of blood T cells in healthy people across ages. TCRdb reprocessed the 5' RACE reads with MiXCR, giving one entry per CDR3 protein. Here the sample spans fewer than 2,000,000 distinct CDR3 sequences, about two fifths being singletons. What was sequenced was blood. The receptors were sampled from a human donor in good health. Each CDR3 is given with its conserved first and last residue. The D gene is left open where the match is weak. Rows may omit the clone size; those that give it use once, few, many or a size class.

v_gene	j_gene	abundance	d_gene	CDR3nt	CDR3aa
TRBV27	TRBJ1-5	NA	NA	TGTGCCAGCGGCAAAGGGCGGGATCAGCCCCAGCATTTT	CASGKGRDQPQHF
TRBV6-2/TRBV6-3	TRBJ2-7	once	NA	TGTGCCAGCAGTTATCGGATCTTATACGAGCAGTACTTC	CASSYRILYEQYF
TRBV7-9	TRBJ2-7	few	TRBD1	TGTGCCAGCAGCTTCGGGGACAGGGTAGGACGTTACGAGCAGTACTTC	CASSFGDRVGRYEQYF
TRBV12-3/TRBV12-4	TRBJ1-4	NA	NA	TGTGCCAGCAGTACCGGGACCCTTAATGAAAAACTGTTTTTT	CASSTGTLNEKLFF
TRBV6-5	TRBJ2-1	NA	TRBD2	TGTGCCAGCAGTTACTCGTATAGCGGGGAGGGGGAAAGCTCCTACAATGAGCAGTTCTTC	CASSYSYSGEGESSYNEQFF
TRBV2	TRBJ2-5	NA	TRBD1	TGTGCCAGCAGCCCCTACAGGGGGCGCGGAGAGACCCAGTACTTC	CASSPYRGRGETQYF
TRBV6-6	TRBJ2-1	NA	TRBD1	TGTGCCAGCAGGTCCTCCGGGACAGCTACTAATGAGCAGTTCTTC	CASRSSGTATNEQFF
TRBV12-3/TRBV12-4	TRBJ2-3	NA	NA	TGTGCCAGCAGTTTGGAATGGACAGATGCGCAGTATTTT	CASSLEWTDAQYF
TRBV29-1	TRBJ2-3	NA	NA	TGCAGTGCAAAGGGACACGCCACAGATGCGCAGTATTTT	CSAKGHATDAQYF
TRBV29-1	TRBJ2-4	NA	NA	TGCAGCGTTGTTGAACGAGGGGGAGGTACCCAGTACTTC	CSVVERGGGTQYF